The text below deals with one T cell receptor (beta chain). The data stem from a study of shared clonotypes between healthy human individuals. Overall study context: Each donor's CD4 naive and CD4 memory cells filled three plates apiece, CD8 naive two, and CD8 memory one.

This CDR3 region has 16 residues. The junction had 6 bases not matched to a gene; V was cut back by 4 bases and J by 4 bases. Germline V gene lookup returns CDR1 SGDLS and CDR2 YYNGEE. The assay was immunoSEQ multiplex PCR, and TCRdb's table has in-frame clones only and misses some. The table shows about 1,800,000 clones, with around 96% occurring only once. Naive CD8 cells were CD45RO-negative, positively selected for CCR7, excluding terminally differentiated effector memory CD45RA+ cells. Within Nashville, Tennessee resided all donors, each a Caucasian adult. This clonotype was sampled from a man between 18 and 35 years old in good health. The specimen was naive CD8+ T cells sorted from blood. This chain joins TRBV9 and TRBJ2-2; 11 bases map to TRBD2. The CDR3 sequence: CASSPRLAGFTGELFF. The CDR3 DNA reads as TGTGCCAGCAGCCCCAGACTAGCGGGGTTCACCGGGGAGCTGTTTTTT.